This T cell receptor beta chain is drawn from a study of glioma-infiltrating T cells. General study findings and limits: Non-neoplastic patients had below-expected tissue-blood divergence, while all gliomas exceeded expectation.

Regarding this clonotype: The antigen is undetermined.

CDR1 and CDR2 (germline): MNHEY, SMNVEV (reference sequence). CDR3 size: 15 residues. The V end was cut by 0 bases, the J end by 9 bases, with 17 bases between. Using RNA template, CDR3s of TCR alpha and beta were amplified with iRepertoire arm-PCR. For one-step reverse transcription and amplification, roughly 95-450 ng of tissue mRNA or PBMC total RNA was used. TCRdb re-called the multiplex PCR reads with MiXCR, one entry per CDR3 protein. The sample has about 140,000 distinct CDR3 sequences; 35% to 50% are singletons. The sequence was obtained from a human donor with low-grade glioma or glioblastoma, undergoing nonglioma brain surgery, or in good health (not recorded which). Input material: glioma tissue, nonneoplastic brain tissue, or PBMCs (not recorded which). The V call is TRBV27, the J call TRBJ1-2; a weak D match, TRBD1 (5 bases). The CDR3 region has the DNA TGTGCCAGCAGTTTATCGAGGTCAGCAGGGTCGAGCTACACCTTC. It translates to CASSLSRSAGSSYTF.